This is a list of T cell receptor beta chains from one sample in a study of blood T cells in healthy people across ages. Via MiXCR, TCRdb re-called the 5' RACE reads, giving one row per CDR3 protein. The data show about 640,000 distinct CDR3 sequences, roughly 53% seen once. The sample consisted of blood. These receptors were collected from a man between 60 and 75 years old in good health. Each CDR3 is given with its conserved first and last residue. A D gene is named only where the DNA matches it firmly. Clone size is not always given. Where it is, it says once, few, many or a class for expanded clones.

TGTGCCAGCAGGACCCTTCGAGGGACACTTAGCACAGATACGCAGTATTTT | CASRTLRGTLSTDTQYF | TRBJ2-3 | . | TRBV27 | .
TGCAGTGCGACCCCGGATTCAACTAATGAAAAACTGTTTTTT | CSATPDSTNEKLFF | TRBJ1-4 | . | TRBV20-1 | .
TGCGCCAGCAGCCAAAGGGACAGTAACTATGGCTACACCTTC | CASSQRDSNYGYTF | TRBJ1-2 | TRBD1 | TRBV4-1 | .
TGTGCCAGCAGCCAAAATCGGGCCGAGGGAGAAAAACTGTTTTTT | CASSQNRAEGEKLFF | TRBJ1-4 | . | TRBV16 | .
TGTGCCAGCAGTACGACACTACAAGAGACCCAGTACTTC | CASSTTLQETQYF | TRBJ2-5 | . | TRBV6-1 | few
TGTGCCAGCAGCTTGGCTAGCGGGCCCCCCTACAATGAGCAGTTCTTC | CASSLASGPPYNEQFF | TRBJ2-1 | TRBD2 | TRBV5-8 | .
TGCAGCGTTCAGGTGACAGGCTCCTACGAGCAGTACTTC | CSVQVTGSYEQYF | TRBJ2-7 | . | TRBV29-1 | .
TGTGCCAGCAGCTTAGCCCCGCCGGGGGGCCCCACCCCGTTGTATTTT | CASSLAPPGGPTPLYF | TRBJ2-3 | . | TRBV7-2 | .
TGCGCCAGCAGCTTGGTTGGGGCAGATACGCAGTATTTT | CASSLVGADTQYF | TRBJ2-3 | . | TRBV5-1 | .
TGCAGCGTTGAACCGGCAGCCTACAATGAGCAGTTCTTC | CSVEPAAYNEQFF | TRBJ2-1 | . | TRBV29-1 | few
TGTGCCAGCAGCCAAGGACTCCGCTACGAGCAGTACTTC | CASSQGLRYEQYF | TRBJ2-7 | . | TRBV14 | few
TGCAGTGCTCCCGAAAAGCCTATAGGTGAGCAGTTCTTC | CSAPEKPIGEQFF | TRBJ2-1 | . | TRBV20-1 | few
TGTGCCAGCAGCCAAGAAAGCGAGGGGGAGACCCAGTTCTTC | CASSQESEGETQFF | TRBJ2-1 | . | TRBV7-9 | .
TGCAGTGCTAGTAGTCAGGGACAGGGTTTCAATGAGCAGTTCTTC | CSASSQGQGFNEQFF | TRBJ2-1 | TRBD1 | TRBV20-1 | few
TGTGCCAGCAGTTTGTCCGGCCAGGAAAAACTGTTTTTT | CASSLSGQEKLFF | TRBJ1-4 | . | TRBV12-3/TRBV12-4 | .
TGCAGTGCTAGCGCCGGGACAGGGGCAGGTGGCTACACCTTC | CSASAGTGAGGYTF | TRBJ1-2 | TRBD1 | TRBV20-1 | once
TGCGCCAGCAGTCCCGGGGGGGCGACCGGGGAGCTGTTTTTT | CASSPGGATGELFF | TRBJ2-2 | TRBD2 | TRBV10-1 | .
TGTGCCAGCAGTTCATGGGGGCTCAATCAGCCCCAGCATTTT | CASSSWGLNQPQHF | TRBJ1-5 | . | TRBV12-3/TRBV12-4 | .
TGTGCCAGCACCGGGACTGCCTCTGGGGCCAACGTCCTGACTTTC | CASTGTASGANVLTF | TRBJ2-6 | . | TRBV2 | many
TGTGCCAGCAGTGTGGGAGAGCCAAGCACAGATACGCAGTATTTT | CASSVGEPSTDTQYF | TRBJ2-3 | . | TRBV2 | .
TGCAGTGCTAGCCAGGACAGGGCTAATTCACCCCTCCACTTT | CSASQDRANSPLHF | TRBJ1-6 | TRBD1 | TRBV20-1 | .
TGTGCCAGCAGCCCGCGGGATTTAAGGAGCGACGAGCAGTACTTC | CASSPRDLRSDEQYF | TRBJ2-7 | . | TRBV7-9 | .
TGTGCCATCAGACCTGATTGGGGGGAGACCCAGTACTTC | CAIRPDWGETQYF | TRBJ2-5 | . | TRBV10-3 | .
TGTGCCAGCCGGGGTGAGGGTCAGCCCCAGCATTTT | CASRGEGQPQHF | TRBJ1-5 | . | TRBV2 | .
TGTGCCAGCAGTGAAGGCGGGGTAGCTGGCGAGACCCAGTACTTC | CASSEGGVAGETQYF | TRBJ2-5 | . | TRBV2 | .
TGTGCCAGCAGTAGACGGTCAGATACGCAGTATTTT | CASSRRSDTQYF | TRBJ2-3 | . | TRBV6-5 | .
TGCAGCGTTGCCCCAGTTGCGGGGCAAGAGACCCAGTACTTC | CSVAPVAGQETQYF | TRBJ2-5 | . | TRBV29-1 | few
TGCAGTGCTGCCCCTCAGCGCCAAGTTAATTCACCCCTCCACTTT | CSAAPQRQVNSPLHF | TRBJ1-6 | . | TRBV20-1 | .
TGTGCCAGCAGCCAAGGTGGGACAGCCATGAACACTGAAGCTTTCTTT | CASSQGGTAMNTEAFF | TRBJ1-1 | TRBD1 | TRBV4-2 | .